This T cell receptor (beta chain) was retrieved from a study of cytomegalovirus exposure and HLA in healthy donors. Regarding the study as a whole: Rare TCR sequences dominated, though some public TCRs recurred in many donors. Some V segments could not be told apart, so they were left out, TRBV6-2 and TRBV6-3 among them. A prior analysis recorded that most TCR beta V segments were productive about 90% or about 30% of the time.

With respect to this clone: Its antigen is unidentified.

It was with 60 Vbeta and 13 Jbeta primers that the PCR ran. Produced via immunoSEQ multiplex PCR; TCRdb's table is partial and in-frame only. The table shows about 110,000 clones, with 75% occurring only once. The CDR3 covers 15 residues. The germline CDR1 and CDR2 sequences are LNHDA and SQIVND (reference sequence). V dropped 8 bases and J dropped 1; count of bases not matched to a gene: 5. The source of this sequence is a male donor in good health and CMV-seropositive. The chain uses TRBV19 and TRBJ2-5, with 12 bases matching TRBD2. The sequenced sample was PBMCs. CDR3 sequence (DNA): TGTGCCAGTTTACTAGCGGGAGGACTCCAAGAGACCCAGTACTTC. Its translation: CASLLAGGLQETQYF.